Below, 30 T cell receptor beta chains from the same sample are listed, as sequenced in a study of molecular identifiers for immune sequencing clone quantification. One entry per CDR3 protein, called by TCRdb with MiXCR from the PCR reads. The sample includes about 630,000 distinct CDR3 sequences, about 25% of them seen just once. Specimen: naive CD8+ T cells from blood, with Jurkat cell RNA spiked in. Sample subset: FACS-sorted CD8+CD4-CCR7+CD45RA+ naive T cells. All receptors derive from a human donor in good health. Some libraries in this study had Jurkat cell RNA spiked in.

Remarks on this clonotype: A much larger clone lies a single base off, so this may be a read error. CDR3 sequence (DNA): TGCGCCAGCAGCCAAGTTACCGGGCCAGATTACGAGCAGTACTTC. Translating it yields CASSQVTGPDYEQYF. This chain joins TRBV4-1 and TRBJ2-7; unclear D gene. The CDR3 contains 15 residues. Germline V gene data show CDR1 as MGHRA and CDR2 as YSYEKL. The V and J ends lost 1 base and 4 bases respectively, with 14 bases between them.

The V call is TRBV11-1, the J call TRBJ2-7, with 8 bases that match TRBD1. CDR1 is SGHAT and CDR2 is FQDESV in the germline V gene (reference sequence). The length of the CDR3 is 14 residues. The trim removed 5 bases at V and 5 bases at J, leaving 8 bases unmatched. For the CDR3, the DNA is TGTGCCAGCAGCACTCGGACAGGGAGAGACGAGCAGTACTTC. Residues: CASSTRTGRDEQYF.

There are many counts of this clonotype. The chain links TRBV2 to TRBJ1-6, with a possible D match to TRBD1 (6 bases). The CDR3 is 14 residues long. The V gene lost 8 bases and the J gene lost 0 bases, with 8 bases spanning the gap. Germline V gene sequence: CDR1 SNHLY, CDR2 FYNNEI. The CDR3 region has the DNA TGTGCCAGCCGGACAGACTCCTATAATTCACCCCTCCACTTT. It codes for CASRTDSYNSPLHF.

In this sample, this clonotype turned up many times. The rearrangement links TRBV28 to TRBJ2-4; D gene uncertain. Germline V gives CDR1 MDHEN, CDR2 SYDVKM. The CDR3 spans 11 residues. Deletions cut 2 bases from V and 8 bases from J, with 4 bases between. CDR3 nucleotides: TGTGCCAGCAGTTTAGGTTACATTCAGTACTTC. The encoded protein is CASSLGYIQYF.

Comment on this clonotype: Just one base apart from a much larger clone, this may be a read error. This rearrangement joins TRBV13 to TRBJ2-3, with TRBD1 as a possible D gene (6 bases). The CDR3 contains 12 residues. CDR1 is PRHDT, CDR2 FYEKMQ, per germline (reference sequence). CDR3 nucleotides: TGTGCCAGCAGCGTGGGGGCAGATGCGCAGTATTTT. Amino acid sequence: CASSVGADAQYF.

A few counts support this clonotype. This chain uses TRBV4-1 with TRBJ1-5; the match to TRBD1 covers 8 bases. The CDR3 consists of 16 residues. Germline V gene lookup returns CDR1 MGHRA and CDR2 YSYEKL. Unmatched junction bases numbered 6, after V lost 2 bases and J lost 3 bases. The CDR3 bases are TGCGCCAGCAGCCAAACCGGACAGGGTTCCAATCAGCCCCAGCATTTT. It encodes CASSQTGQGSNQPQHF.

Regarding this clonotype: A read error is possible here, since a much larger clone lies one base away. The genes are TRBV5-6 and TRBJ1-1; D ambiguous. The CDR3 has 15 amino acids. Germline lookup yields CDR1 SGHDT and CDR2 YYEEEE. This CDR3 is CASSLGGRMNPEAFF. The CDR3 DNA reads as TGTGCCAGCAGCTTGGGCGGCCGGATGAACCCTGAAGCTTTCTTT.

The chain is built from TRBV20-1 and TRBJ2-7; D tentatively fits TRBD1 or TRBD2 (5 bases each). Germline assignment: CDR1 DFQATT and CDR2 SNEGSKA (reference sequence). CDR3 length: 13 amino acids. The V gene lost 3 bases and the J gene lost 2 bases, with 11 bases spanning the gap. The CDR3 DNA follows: TGCAGTGCTAGCGGGGACGGAACCTACGAGCAGTACTTC. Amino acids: CSASGDGTYEQYF.

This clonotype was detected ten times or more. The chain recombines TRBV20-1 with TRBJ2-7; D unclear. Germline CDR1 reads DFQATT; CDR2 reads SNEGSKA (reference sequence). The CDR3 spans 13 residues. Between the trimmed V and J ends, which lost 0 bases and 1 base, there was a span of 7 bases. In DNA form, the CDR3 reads TGCAGTGCTAGAGATGTCGAGTCCTACGAGCAGTACTTC. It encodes CSARDVESYEQYF.

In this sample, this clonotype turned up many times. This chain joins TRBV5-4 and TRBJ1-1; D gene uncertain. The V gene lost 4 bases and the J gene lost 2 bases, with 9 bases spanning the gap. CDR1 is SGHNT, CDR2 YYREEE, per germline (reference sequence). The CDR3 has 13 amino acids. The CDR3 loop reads CASSPDGNTEAFF. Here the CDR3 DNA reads TGTGCCAGCAGCCCCGACGGCAACACTGAAGCTTTCTTT.

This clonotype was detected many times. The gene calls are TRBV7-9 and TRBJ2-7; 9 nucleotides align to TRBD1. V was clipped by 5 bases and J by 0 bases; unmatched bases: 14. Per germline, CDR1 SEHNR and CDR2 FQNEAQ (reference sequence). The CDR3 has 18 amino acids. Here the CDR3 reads CASSQTPGTGFFSYEQYF. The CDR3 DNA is TGTGCCAGCAGCCAGACCCCCGGGACAGGGTTCTTCTCCTACGAGCAGTACTTC.

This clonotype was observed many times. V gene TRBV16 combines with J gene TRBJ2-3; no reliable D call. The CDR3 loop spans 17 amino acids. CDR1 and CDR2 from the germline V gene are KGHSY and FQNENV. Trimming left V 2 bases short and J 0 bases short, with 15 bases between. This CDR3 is CASSQGVADLSTDTQYF. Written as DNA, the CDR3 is TGTGCCAGCAGCCAAGGCGTCGCAGACCTTAGCACAGATACGCAGTATTTT. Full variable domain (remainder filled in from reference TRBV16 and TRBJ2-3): GEEVAQTPKHLVRGEGQKAKLYCAPIKGHSYVFWYQQVLKNEFKFLISFQNENVFDETGMPKERFSAKCLPNSPCSLEIQATKLEDSAVYFCASSQGVADLSTDTQYFGPGTRLTVL.

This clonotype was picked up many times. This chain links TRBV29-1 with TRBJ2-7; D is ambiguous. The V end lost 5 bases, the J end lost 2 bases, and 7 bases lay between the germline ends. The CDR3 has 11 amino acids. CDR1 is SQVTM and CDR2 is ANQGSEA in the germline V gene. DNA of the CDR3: TGCAGCGTTAAGAAAGCCTACGAGCAGTACTTC. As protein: CSVKKAYEQYF.

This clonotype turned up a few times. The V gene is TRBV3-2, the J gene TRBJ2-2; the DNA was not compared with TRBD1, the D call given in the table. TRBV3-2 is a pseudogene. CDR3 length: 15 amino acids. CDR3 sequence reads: CASSPHRENTGELFF. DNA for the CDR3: TGTGCCAGCAGCCCCCACAGGGAGAACACCGGGGAGCTGTTTTTT.

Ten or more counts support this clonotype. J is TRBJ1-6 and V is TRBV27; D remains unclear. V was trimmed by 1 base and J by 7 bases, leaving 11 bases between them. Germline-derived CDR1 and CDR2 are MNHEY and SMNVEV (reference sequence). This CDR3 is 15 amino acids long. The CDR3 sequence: CASSLYALRNSPLHF. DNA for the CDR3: TGTGCCAGCAGTTTATATGCCCTGCGGAATTCACCCCTCCACTTT.

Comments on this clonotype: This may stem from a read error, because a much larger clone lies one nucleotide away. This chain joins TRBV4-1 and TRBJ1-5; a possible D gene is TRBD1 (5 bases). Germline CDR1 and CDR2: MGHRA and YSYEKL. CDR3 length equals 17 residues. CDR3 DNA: TGCGCCTGCAGCCAAGTTCAGACAGAGAATAGCAATCAGCCCCAGCATTTT. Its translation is CACSQVQTENSNQPQHF.

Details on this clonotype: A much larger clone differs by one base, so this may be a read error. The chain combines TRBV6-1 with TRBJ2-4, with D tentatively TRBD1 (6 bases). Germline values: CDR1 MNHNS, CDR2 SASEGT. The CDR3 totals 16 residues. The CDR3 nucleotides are TGTGCCAGCAGTGAATGGGCAGGGGTTGCCATAAACATTCAGTACTTC. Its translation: CASSEWAGVAINIQYF.

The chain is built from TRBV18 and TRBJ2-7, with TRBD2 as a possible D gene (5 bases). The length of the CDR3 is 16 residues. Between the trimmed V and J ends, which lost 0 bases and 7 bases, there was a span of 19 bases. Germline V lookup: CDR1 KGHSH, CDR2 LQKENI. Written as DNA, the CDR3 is TGTGCCAGCTCACCACCGTTAGAACAGCGGAGGAGTGAGCAGTACTTC. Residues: CASSPPLEQRRSEQYF.

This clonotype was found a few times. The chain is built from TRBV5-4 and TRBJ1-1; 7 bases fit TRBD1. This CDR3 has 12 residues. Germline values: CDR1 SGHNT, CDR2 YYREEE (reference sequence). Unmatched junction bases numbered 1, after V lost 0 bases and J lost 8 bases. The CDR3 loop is CASSLDRGEAFF. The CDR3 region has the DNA TGTGCCAGCAGCTTGGACAGGGGCGAAGCTTTCTTT.

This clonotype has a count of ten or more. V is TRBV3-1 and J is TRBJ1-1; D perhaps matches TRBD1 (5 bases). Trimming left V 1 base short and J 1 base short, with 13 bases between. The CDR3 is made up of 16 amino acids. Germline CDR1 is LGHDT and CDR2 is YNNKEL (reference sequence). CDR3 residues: CASSQVRGEENTEAFF. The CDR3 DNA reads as TGTGCCAGCAGCCAAGTCCGGGGCGAGGAGAACACTGAAGCTTTCTTT.

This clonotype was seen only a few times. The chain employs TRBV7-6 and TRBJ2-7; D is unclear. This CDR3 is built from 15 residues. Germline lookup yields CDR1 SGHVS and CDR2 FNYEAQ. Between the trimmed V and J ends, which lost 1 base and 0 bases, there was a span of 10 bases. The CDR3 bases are TGTGCCAGCAGCTTAGGGGCCCAACACTCCTACGAGCAGTACTTC. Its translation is CASSLGAQHSYEQYF.

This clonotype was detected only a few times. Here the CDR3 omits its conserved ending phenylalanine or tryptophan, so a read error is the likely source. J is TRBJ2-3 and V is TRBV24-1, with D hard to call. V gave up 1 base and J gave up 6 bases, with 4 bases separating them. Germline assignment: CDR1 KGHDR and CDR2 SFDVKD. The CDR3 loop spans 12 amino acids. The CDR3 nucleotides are TGTGCCACCAGTGATTTTACGGATACGCAGTATCTT. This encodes CATSDFTDTQYL.

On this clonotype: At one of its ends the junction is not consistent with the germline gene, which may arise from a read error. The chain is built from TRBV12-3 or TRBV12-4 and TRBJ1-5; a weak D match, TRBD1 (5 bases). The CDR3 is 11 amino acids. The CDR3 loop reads CASCSAGDPPF. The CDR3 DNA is TGTGCCAGCTGTTCCGCCGGGGACCCGCCTTTT.

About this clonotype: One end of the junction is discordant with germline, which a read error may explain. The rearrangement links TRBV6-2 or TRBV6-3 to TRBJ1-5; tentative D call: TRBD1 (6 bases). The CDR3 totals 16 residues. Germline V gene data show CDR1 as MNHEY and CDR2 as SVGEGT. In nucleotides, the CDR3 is TGTGCCAGCAGCAGGGCGGGGGCTGATTACAATCAGCCCCCGCATTTT. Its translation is CASSRAGADYNQPPHF.

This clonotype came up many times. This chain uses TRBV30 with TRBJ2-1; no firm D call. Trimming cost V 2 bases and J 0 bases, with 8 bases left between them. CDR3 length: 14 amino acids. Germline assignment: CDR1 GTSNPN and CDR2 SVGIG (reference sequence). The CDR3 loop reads CAWSPPASYNEQFF. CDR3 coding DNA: TGTGCCTGGAGTCCCCCGGCCTCCTACAATGAGCAGTTCTTC.

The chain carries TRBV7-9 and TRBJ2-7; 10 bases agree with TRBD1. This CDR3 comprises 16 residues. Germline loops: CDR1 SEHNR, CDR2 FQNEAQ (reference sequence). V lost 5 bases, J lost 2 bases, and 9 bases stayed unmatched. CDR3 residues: CASSAVVGTGAYEQYF. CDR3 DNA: TGTGCCAGCAGCGCAGTTGTCGGGACAGGGGCCTACGAGCAGTACTTC.

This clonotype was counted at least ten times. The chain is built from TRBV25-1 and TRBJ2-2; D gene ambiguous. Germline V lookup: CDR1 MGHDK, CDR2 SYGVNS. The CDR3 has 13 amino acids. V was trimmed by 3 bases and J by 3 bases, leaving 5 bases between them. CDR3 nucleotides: TGTGCCAGCAGTGAGGAGCACACCGGGGAGCTGTTTTTT. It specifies CASSEEHTGELFF.

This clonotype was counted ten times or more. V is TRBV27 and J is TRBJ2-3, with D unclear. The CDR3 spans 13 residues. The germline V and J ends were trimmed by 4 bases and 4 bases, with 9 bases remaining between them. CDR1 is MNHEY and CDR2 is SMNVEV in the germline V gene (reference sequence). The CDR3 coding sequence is TGTGCCAGCAGTTCCTTTTCGGCAGATACGCAGTATTTT. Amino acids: CASSSFSADTQYF.

DNA for the CDR3: TGCAGTGCTAGCGTCCGGGACTCCGACTATGGCTACACCTTC. The encoded protein is CSASVRDSDYGYTF. The V and J genes are TRBV20-1 and TRBJ1-2; maybe TRBD1 (5 bases). Germline CDR1 DFQATT, CDR2 SNEGSKA (reference sequence). Deletions cut 3 bases from V and 3 bases from J, with 14 bases between. This CDR3 spans 14 amino acids.

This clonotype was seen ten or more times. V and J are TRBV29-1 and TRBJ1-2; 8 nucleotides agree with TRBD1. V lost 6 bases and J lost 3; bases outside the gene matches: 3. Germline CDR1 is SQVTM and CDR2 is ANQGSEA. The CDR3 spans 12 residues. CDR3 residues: CSVQGQDYGYTF. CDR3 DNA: TGCAGCGTGCAGGGACAGGACTATGGCTACACCTTC.